The clone carrying this TCR beta chain was observed a handful of times. What it binds is unknown. These data originate in a study of T cell repertoires in cytomegalovirus infection. Study-wide background: Carrying CMV and the relevant HLA type showed in public TCR beta signatures.

One entry per CDR3 protein, called by TCRdb with MiXCR from the reads. The sample consists of some 700,000 distinct CDR3 sequences, about 33% of them appearing once. The CDR3 has 15 amino acids. The germline CDR1 and CDR2 sequences are ENHRY and SYGVKD. J lost 2 bases, V lost 8 bases, and 10 bases had no gene match. Sequenced here: cultured PBMCs, sampled from culture after CMV antigen stimulation. The clonotype originates from a human donor in good health (CMV status not recorded). Some clones in this sample may be carry-over from other donors' samples. V and J are TRBV10-3 and TRBJ2-3, with 7 bases matching TRBD2. CDR3 coding DNA: TGTGCCATCGGTTCCCGGCTAGCGGACACAGATACGCAGTATTTT. It translates to CAIGSRLADTDTQYF.